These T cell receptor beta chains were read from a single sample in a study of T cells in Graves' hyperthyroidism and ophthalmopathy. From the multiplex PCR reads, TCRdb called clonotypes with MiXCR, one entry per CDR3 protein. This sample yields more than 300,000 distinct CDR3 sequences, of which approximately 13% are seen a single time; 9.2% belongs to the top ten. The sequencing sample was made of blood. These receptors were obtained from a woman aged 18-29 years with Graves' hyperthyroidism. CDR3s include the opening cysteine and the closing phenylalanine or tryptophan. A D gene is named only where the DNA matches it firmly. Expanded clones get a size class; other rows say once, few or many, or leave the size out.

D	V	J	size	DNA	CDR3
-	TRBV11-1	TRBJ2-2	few	TGTGCCAGCAGCTCTCTTCTTGGACAGAAGGGAACCGGGGAGCTGTTTTTT	CASSSLLGQKGTGELFF
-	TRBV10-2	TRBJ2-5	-	TGCGCCAGCAGTGATTGGGGGATGGGGGAGACCCAGTACTTC	CASSDWGMGETQYF
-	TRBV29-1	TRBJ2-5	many	TGCAGCGTTGTGAGGATGGAGGGGACTCAAGAGACCCAGTACTTC	CSVVRMEGTQETQYF
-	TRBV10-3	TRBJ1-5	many	TGTGCCATCAGTGATGGGGGGAGTGGCAATCAGCCCCAGCATTTT	CAISDGGSGNQPQHF
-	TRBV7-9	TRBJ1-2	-	TGTGCCAGCAGCTTAGAGGGAGCAGGGTTAATGAGCTATGGCTACACCTTC	CASSLEGAGLMSYGYTF
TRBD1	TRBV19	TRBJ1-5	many	TGTGCCAGTAGGTTCGACAGGGCCAATCAGCCCCAGCATTTT	CASRFDRANQPQHF
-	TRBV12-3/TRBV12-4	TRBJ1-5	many	TGTGCCAGCAGTATACAGGGTTATCAGCCCCAGCATTTT	CASSIQGYQPQHF
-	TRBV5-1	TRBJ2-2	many	TGCGCCAGCAGCGCGGGACTCCTTTCCGGGGAGCTGTTTTTT	CASSAGLLSGELFF
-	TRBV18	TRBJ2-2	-	TGTGCCAGCTCACCCATGAACACCGGGGAGCTGTTTTTT	CASSPMNTGELFF
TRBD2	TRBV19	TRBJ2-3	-	TGTGCCAGTAGTATAGATTCCCTAGATTCCTTGACTAGCGCCAGCACAGATACGCAGTATTTT	CASSIDSLDSLTSASTDTQYF
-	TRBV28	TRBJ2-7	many	TGTGCCAGCAGCACCCGCGCCTACGAGCAGTACTTC	CASSTRAYEQYF
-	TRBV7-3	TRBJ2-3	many	TGTGCCAGCAGCTCAGGGGCCCTTAAGGCCACAGATACACAGTATTTT	CASSSGALKATDTQYF
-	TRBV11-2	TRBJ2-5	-	TGTGCCAGCAGCTTAGCTCCCCTCACTCAAAAGGGGGAGACCCAGTACTTC	CASSLAPLTQKGETQYF
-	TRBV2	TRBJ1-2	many	TGTGCCAGCCTTGGGCTCCGCGGTCCAAACTATGGCTACACCTTC	CASLGLRGPNYGYTF
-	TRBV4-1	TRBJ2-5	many	TGCGCCAGCAGCCAAGATTCGTCTAGCGGAAAGGGGGCAGAAGAGACCCAGTACTTC	CASSQDSSSGKGAEETQYF
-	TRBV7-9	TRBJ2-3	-	TGTGCCAGCAGCTTAGGGCTGGCCTACGCAGATACGCAGTATTTT	CASSLGLAYADTQYF
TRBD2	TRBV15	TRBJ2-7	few	TGTGCCACCTGTAGCGGGGGGAACTCCTACGAGCAGTACTTC	CATCSGGNSYEQYF
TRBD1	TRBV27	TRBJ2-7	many	TGTGCCAGCAGTTTAGGGACAGCTATCTACGAGCAGTACTTC	CASSLGTAIYEQYF
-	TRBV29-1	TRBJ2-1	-	TGCAGCGTTGGATGGCTCCTTGAGCAGTTCTTC	CSVGWLLEQFF
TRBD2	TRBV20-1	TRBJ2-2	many	TGCAGTGCCCCGACTAGCGGGAGGGTTACCGGGGAGCTGTTTTTT	CSAPTSGRVTGELFF
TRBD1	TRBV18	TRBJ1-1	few	TGTGCCAGCTCCCCAGACAGGGGAGGGGGCACTGAAGCTTTCTTT	CASSPDRGGGTEAFF
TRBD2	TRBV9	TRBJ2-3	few	TGTGCCAGCAGCGTAGAGGCTAGCGGGGTAACCCAGTATTTT	CASSVEASGVTQYF
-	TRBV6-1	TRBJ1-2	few	TGTGCCAGCGTTTTCGAGGGGGGCCAGCCGGATAGGGGCTACACCTTC	CASVFEGGQPDRGYTF
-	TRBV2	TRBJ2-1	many	TGTGCCAGCAGTGACTCCCCCAGCTCCTACAATGAGCAGTTCTTC	CASSDSPSSYNEQFF
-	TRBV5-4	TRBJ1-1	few	TGTGCCAGCAGCTTGACGCCCCCCAGTTTGGGTGAAGCTTTCTTT	CASSLTPPSLGEAFF
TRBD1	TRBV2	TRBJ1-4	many	TGTGCCAGCAGTGAGGAGGGGGCCAGGGATGAAAAACTGTTTTTT	CASSEEGARDEKLFF
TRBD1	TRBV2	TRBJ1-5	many	TGTGCCAGCAGTGGAGACAGGGAATCGGGGCAGCCCCAGCATTTT	CASSGDRESGQPQHF
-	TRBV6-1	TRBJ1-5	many	TGTGCCAGCAGGCCAGGGGCTTCTGGCAATCAGCCCCAGCATTTT	CASRPGASGNQPQHF
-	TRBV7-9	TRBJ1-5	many	TGTGCCAGCAGCTTAGTGGAGGGGCCGTATAGCAATCAGCCCCAGCATTTT	CASSLVEGPYSNQPQHF
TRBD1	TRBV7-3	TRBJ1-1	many	TGTGCCAGCAGCCCTACGGGACAGGGTTACACTGAAGCTTTCTTT	CASSPTGQGYTEAFF
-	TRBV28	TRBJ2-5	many	TGTGCCAGCAGCCCCCAACAGGGAGGATTACAAGAGACCCAGTACTTC	CASSPQQGGLQETQYF
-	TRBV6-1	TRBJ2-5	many	TGTGCCAGCAGGGAACCGGGAAATCAAGAGACCCAGTACTTC	CASREPGNQETQYF
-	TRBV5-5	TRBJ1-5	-	TGTGCCGGCAGCTCCAACACAGGGTATAGCAATCAGCCCCAGCATTTT	CAGSSNTGYSNQPQHF
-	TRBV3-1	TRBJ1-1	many	TGTGCCAGCAGCCAAGCAGTGAACACTGAAGCTTTCTTT	CASSQAVNTEAFF
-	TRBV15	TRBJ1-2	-	TGTGCCACCAGCAGAGGGGGACATTCTAACTATGGCTACACCTTC	CATSRGGHSNYGYTF
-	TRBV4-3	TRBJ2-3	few	TGCGCCAGCAGCTATAGCTCGGGCGGGATCACAGATACGCAGTATTTT	CASSYSSGGITDTQYF
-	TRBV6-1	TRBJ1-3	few	TGTGCCAGCAGTGGGCTTCTTGGGACGGCGGGAAACACCATATATTTT	CASSGLLGTAGNTIYF
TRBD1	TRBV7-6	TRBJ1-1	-	TGTGCCAGCACCCCCGACAGGGAAACTGAAGCTTTCTTT	CASTPDRETEAFF
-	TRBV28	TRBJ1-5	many	TGTGCCAGCACAACAGGGACATACTCCCCTAGCAATCAGCCCCAGCATTTT	CASTTGTYSPSNQPQHF
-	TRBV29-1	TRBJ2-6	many	TGCAGCGTTTTAGGCGCTGGGGCCAACGTCCTGACTTTC	CSVLGAGANVLTF
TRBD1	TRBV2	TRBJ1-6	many	TGTGCCAGCAGTGACTTGGACAGGGAAGGTTCACCCCTCCACTTT	CASSDLDREGSPLHF
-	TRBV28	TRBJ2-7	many	TGTGCCAGCAGTTTGGGGGGGCTTACCTACGAGCAGTACTTC	CASSLGGLTYEQYF
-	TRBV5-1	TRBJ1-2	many	TGCGCCAGCAGCTCTAACCGGGACACTCGACATGGCTACACCTTC	CASSSNRDTRHGYTF
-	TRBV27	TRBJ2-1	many	TGTGCCAGCAGTTTCGGAGGGGGAACAAACAATGAGCAGTTCTTC	CASSFGGGTNNEQFF
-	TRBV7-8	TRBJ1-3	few	TGTGCCAGCAGCCCTAGGGCCGGGAGCTCTGGAAACACCATATATTTT	CASSPRAGSSGNTIYF
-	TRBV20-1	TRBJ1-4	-	TGCAGTGCTAGGGAGGATATTAATGAAAAACTGTTTTTT	CSAREDINEKLFF
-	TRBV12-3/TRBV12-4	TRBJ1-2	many	TGTGCCAGCAGTTCTTTAGGGGGTACCTTGGGCTACACCTTC	CASSSLGGTLGYTF
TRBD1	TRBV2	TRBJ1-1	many	TGTGCCAGCAGAAGACAGGGGCTTGGGGAGACTGAAGCTTTCTTT	CASRRQGLGETEAFF
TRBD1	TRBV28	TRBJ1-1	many	TGTGCCAGCAGAACCGGGACAGGGTTCTCTGAAGCTTTCTTT	CASRTGTGFSEAFF
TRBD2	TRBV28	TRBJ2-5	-	TGTGCCAGCAGTAGACTAGCGGGGGGTTTGCAAGAGACCCAGTACTTC	CASSRLAGGLQETQYF
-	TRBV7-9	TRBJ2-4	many	TGTGCCAGCAGCAACGGACGAGAGGGATTGCGGTCGGCCAAAAACATTCAGTACTTC	CASSNGREGLRSAKNIQYF
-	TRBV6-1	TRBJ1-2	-	TGTGCCAGCAGCCCGGGGCAGGGGAGTCGCTACACCTTC	CASSPGQGSRYTF